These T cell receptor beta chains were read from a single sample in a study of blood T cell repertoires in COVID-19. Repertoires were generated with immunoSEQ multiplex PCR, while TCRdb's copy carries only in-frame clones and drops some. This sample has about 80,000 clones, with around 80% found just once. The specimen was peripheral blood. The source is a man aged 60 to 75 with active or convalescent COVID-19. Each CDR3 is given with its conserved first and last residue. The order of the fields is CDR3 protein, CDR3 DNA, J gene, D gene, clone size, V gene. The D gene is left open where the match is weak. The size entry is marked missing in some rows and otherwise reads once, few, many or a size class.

cdr3_aa: CASTPSTDTQYF
cdr3_nt: TGTGCCAGCACTCCTTCTACAGATACGCAGTATTTT
j_call: TRBJ2-3
d_call: .
clone_size: .
v_call: TRBV11-2

cdr3_aa: CASSLGQGANQPQHF
cdr3_nt: TGCGCCAGCAGCTTGGGACAGGGGGCGAATCAGCCCCAGCATTTT
j_call: TRBJ1-5
d_call: TRBD1
clone_size: .
v_call: TRBV5-1

cdr3_aa: CASSLGVGATTDTQYF
cdr3_nt: TGTGCTAGCAGCTTAGGAGTAGGGGCCACCACAGATACGCAGTATTTT
j_call: TRBJ2-3
d_call: .
clone_size: .
v_call: TRBV7-7

cdr3_aa: CASRQSAGGYEQYF
cdr3_nt: TGTGCCAGCAGGCAGTCAGCGGGGGGGTACGAGCAGTACTTC
j_call: TRBJ2-7
d_call: TRBD2
clone_size: .
v_call: TRBV6-5

cdr3_aa: CASSFSDRGRGEAFF
cdr3_nt: TGTGCCAGCAGCTTCTCCGACAGGGGTAGGGGTGAAGCTTTCTTT
j_call: TRBJ1-1
d_call: TRBD1
clone_size: .
v_call: TRBV11-2

cdr3_aa: CASSYLPHPGTDTQYF
cdr3_nt: TGTGCCAGCAGTTACCTCCCCCACCCAGGAACAGATACGCAGTATTTT
j_call: TRBJ2-3
d_call: .
clone_size: .
v_call: TRBV6-5

cdr3_aa: CASSKSLSGNQPQHF
cdr3_nt: TGCGCCAGCAGCAAATCTCTATCCGGGAATCAGCCCCAGCATTTT
j_call: TRBJ1-5
d_call: .
clone_size: .
v_call: TRBV4-3

cdr3_aa: CASSPDRGIMTEAFF
cdr3_nt: TGTGCCAGCAGCCCCGACAGGGGTATTATGACTGAAGCTTTCTTT
j_call: TRBJ1-1
d_call: TRBD1
clone_size: .
v_call: TRBV11-2

cdr3_aa: CASSIRGVTDTQYF
cdr3_nt: TGTGCCAGCAGTATACGGGGGGTCACAGATACGCAGTATTTT
j_call: TRBJ2-3
d_call: TRBD2
clone_size: .
v_call: TRBV5-4

cdr3_aa: CAISGGQGLRYGYTF
cdr3_nt: TGTGCCATCAGTGGCGGACAGGGCCTACGGTATGGCTACACCTTC
j_call: TRBJ1-2
d_call: TRBD1
clone_size: .
v_call: TRBV10-3

cdr3_aa: CASSLSATTDTQYF
cdr3_nt: TGTGCCAGCAGCTTAAGCGCTACCACAGATACGCAGTATTTT
j_call: TRBJ2-3
d_call: .
clone_size: .
v_call: TRBV7-8

cdr3_aa: CASSPVDTNRAGELFF
cdr3_nt: TGTGCCAGCTCACCTGTTGACACCAACCGAGCCGGGGAGCTGTTTTTT
j_call: TRBJ2-2
d_call: .
clone_size: few
v_call: TRBV18

cdr3_aa: CASSSRTGLAGGPQETQYF
cdr3_nt: TGTGCCAGCAGTTCCAGAACGGGACTAGCGGGGGGGCCTCAAGAGACCCAGTACTTC
j_call: TRBJ2-5
d_call: TRBD2
clone_size: .
v_call: TRBV27

cdr3_aa: CASSYLGGNQPQHF
cdr3_nt: TGTGCCAGCAGTTACCTGGGCGGGAATCAGCCCCAGCATTTT
j_call: TRBJ1-5
d_call: .
clone_size: few
v_call: TRBV6-6

cdr3_aa: CASNPAAVNEKLFF
cdr3_nt: TGTGCCAGCAACCCGGCTGCGGTTAATGAAAAACTGTTTTTT
j_call: TRBJ1-4
d_call: .
clone_size: .
v_call: TRBV6-2/TRBV6-3

cdr3_aa: CASSPGSGFSTRSSYEQYF
cdr3_nt: TGTGCCAGCAGCCCCGGGTCGGGGTTCAGTACTCGAAGCTCCTACGAGCAGTACTTC
j_call: TRBJ2-7
d_call: .
clone_size: .
v_call: TRBV7-6

cdr3_aa: CASSLASDRGETQYF
cdr3_nt: TGTGCCAGCAGCTTAGCGTCGGACAGGGGTGAGACCCAGTACTTC
j_call: TRBJ2-5
d_call: TRBD1
clone_size: once
v_call: TRBV7-6

cdr3_aa: CASSLVWDRGRGETQYF
cdr3_nt: TGTGCCAGCAGCTTGGTTTGGGACAGGGGGCGCGGGGAGACCCAGTACTTC
j_call: TRBJ2-5
d_call: TRBD1
clone_size: .
v_call: TRBV5-5

cdr3_aa: CASRRQGGVGVSEAFF
cdr3_nt: TGTGCCAGCAGACGACAGGGGGGTGTGGGAGTTTCTGAAGCTTTCTTT
j_call: TRBJ1-1
d_call: TRBD1
clone_size: .
v_call: TRBV27

cdr3_aa: CASSRSLGRGNEQFF
cdr3_nt: TGTGCCAGCAGCCGGAGCCTCGGGAGGGGTAATGAGCAGTTCTTC
j_call: TRBJ2-1
d_call: TRBD2
clone_size: .
v_call: TRBV6-5

cdr3_aa: CASSDLAGNEQFF
cdr3_nt: TGTGCCAGCAGCGACTTAGCGGGGAATGAGCAGTTCTTC
j_call: TRBJ2-1
d_call: TRBD2
clone_size: .
v_call: TRBV7-2

cdr3_aa: CASSQRSGVAGTLNYGYTF
cdr3_nt: TGTGCCAGCAGCCAGCGATCCGGAGTGGCAGGGACACTTAACTATGGCTACACCTTC
j_call: TRBJ1-2
d_call: .
clone_size: .
v_call: TRBV4-2

cdr3_aa: CASSLRPGQTNSPLHF
cdr3_nt: TGTGCCAGCAGCTTGCGCCCGGGACAGACTAATTCACCCCTCCACTTT
j_call: TRBJ1-6
d_call: TRBD1
clone_size: .
v_call: TRBV5-5

cdr3_aa: CASSMGTGAGANVLTF
cdr3_nt: TGTGCCAGTAGTATGGGGACAGGGGCTGGGGCCAACGTCCTGACTTTC
j_call: TRBJ2-6
d_call: TRBD1
clone_size: .
v_call: TRBV19

cdr3_aa: CASSHDRKEETQYF
cdr3_nt: TGCGCCAGCAGCCATGACAGGAAAGAGGAGACCCAGTACTTC
j_call: TRBJ2-5
d_call: .
clone_size: .
v_call: TRBV5-1

cdr3_aa: CASSPRVTDTQYF
cdr3_nt: TGTGCCAGCAGCCCCCGGGTCACAGATACGCAGTATTTT
j_call: TRBJ2-3
d_call: .
clone_size: .
v_call: TRBV27

cdr3_aa: CASSYSGRETQYF
cdr3_nt: TGTGCCAGCAGTTACTCCGGCAGGGAGACCCAGTACTTC
j_call: TRBJ2-5
d_call: .
clone_size: .
v_call: TRBV6-5

cdr3_aa: CASSLGGAVYEQYF
cdr3_nt: TGTGCCAGTAGTCTCGGGGGGGCCGTGTACGAGCAGTACTTC
j_call: TRBJ2-7
d_call: TRBD2
clone_size: few
v_call: TRBV19

cdr3_aa: CASSPPTEGGGRYTEAFF
cdr3_nt: TGTGCCAGCTCACCACCGACCGAGGGAGGGGGTAGGTACACTGAAGCTTTCTTT
j_call: TRBJ1-1
d_call: .
clone_size: .
v_call: TRBV18

cdr3_aa: CASSPPRQVGVNTEAFF
cdr3_nt: TGTGCCAGCAGCCCCCCCCGACAGGTGGGGGTGAACACTGAAGCTTTCTTT
j_call: TRBJ1-1
d_call: .
clone_size: .
v_call: TRBV3-1/TRBV3-2

cdr3_aa: CATSRNGQGLYFF
cdr3_nt: TGTGCCACCAGCAGAAATGGACAGGGCCTTTATTTCTTT
j_call: TRBJ1-1
d_call: TRBD1
clone_size: .
v_call: TRBV15

cdr3_aa: CASSKVERGGRYEQYF
cdr3_nt: TGTGCCAGCAGCAAAGTGGAGCGGGGGGGCCGGTACGAGCAGTACTTC
j_call: TRBJ2-7
d_call: .
clone_size: .
v_call: TRBV21-1

cdr3_aa: CASSFAGQIYGYTF
cdr3_nt: TGTGCCAGCAGCTTCGCGGGACAGATCTATGGCTACACCTTC
j_call: TRBJ1-2
d_call: TRBD1
clone_size: .
v_call: TRBV5-6

cdr3_aa: CASSYSGQGSSYEQYF
cdr3_nt: TGTGCCAGCAGTTACTCCGGACAGGGGAGCTCCTACGAGCAGTACTTC
j_call: TRBJ2-7
d_call: TRBD1
clone_size: once
v_call: TRBV6-5

cdr3_aa: CASSWGQGNTEAFF
cdr3_nt: TGTGCCAGCAGCTGGGGACAGGGCAACACTGAAGCTTTCTTT
j_call: TRBJ1-1
d_call: TRBD1
clone_size: .
v_call: TRBV9

cdr3_aa: CASSYSNGQFF
cdr3_nt: TGTGCCAGCAGTTACTCGAACGGGCAGTTCTTC
j_call: TRBJ2-1
d_call: .
clone_size: .
v_call: TRBV6-5

cdr3_aa: CSASGQGAGNEQFF
cdr3_nt: TGCAGTGCTAGTGGGCAGGGGGCAGGAAATGAGCAGTTCTTC
j_call: TRBJ2-1
d_call: TRBD1
clone_size: .
v_call: TRBV20-1

cdr3_aa: CASSGKDNYNSPLHF
cdr3_nt: TGTGCCAGCAGCGGAAAGGACAACTATAATTCACCCCTCCACTTT
j_call: TRBJ1-6
d_call: .
clone_size: once
v_call: TRBV9

cdr3_aa: CASSRKQGVNTEAFF
cdr3_nt: TGTGCCAGCAGCCGCAAGCAGGGCGTGAACACTGAAGCTTTCTTT
j_call: TRBJ1-1
d_call: .
clone_size: .
v_call: TRBV13

cdr3_aa: CASSPWGPRTEAFF
cdr3_nt: TGTGCCAGCAGTCCGTGGGGGCCCCGCACTGAAGCTTTCTTT
j_call: TRBJ1-1
d_call: .
clone_size: .
v_call: TRBV28

cdr3_aa: CASSSLGQPQHF
cdr3_nt: TGTGCCAGTAGTAGCCTGGGCCAGCCCCAGCATTTT
j_call: TRBJ1-5
d_call: .
clone_size: .
v_call: TRBV19

cdr3_aa: CASSLVTGVGNYGYTF
cdr3_nt: TGTGCCAGCAGCTTAGTGACAGGGGTGGGTAACTATGGCTACACCTTC
j_call: TRBJ1-2
d_call: TRBD1
clone_size: once
v_call: TRBV7-2

cdr3_aa: CASLDSNYGYTF
cdr3_nt: TGCGCCAGTCTGGACAGTAACTATGGCTACACCTTC
j_call: TRBJ1-2
d_call: .
clone_size: .
v_call: TRBV5-1

cdr3_aa: CASSLTLRRVEGNTIYF
cdr3_nt: TGTGCCAGCAGCTTGACCCTCCGCAGGGTTGAAGGAAACACCATATATTTT
j_call: TRBJ1-3
d_call: .
clone_size: few
v_call: TRBV5-5

cdr3_aa: CASSISGVSYNSPLHF
cdr3_nt: TGTGCCAGTAGTATTTCGGGGGTGTCCTATAATTCACCCCTCCACTTT
j_call: TRBJ1-6
d_call: .
clone_size: .
v_call: TRBV19

cdr3_aa: CSVTVTGGLGEKLFF
cdr3_nt: TGCAGCGTGACCGTAACAGGGGGCCTCGGTGAAAAACTGTTTTTT
j_call: TRBJ1-4
d_call: TRBD1
clone_size: .
v_call: TRBV29-1

cdr3_aa: CASRTTGLNTEAFF
cdr3_nt: TGTGCCAGCAGGACGACAGGGTTGAACACTGAAGCTTTCTTT
j_call: TRBJ1-1
d_call: TRBD1
clone_size: once
v_call: TRBV6-5

cdr3_aa: CASSYATGATGNTIYF
cdr3_nt: TGTGCCAGCAGTTATGCGACAGGGGCAACGGGAAACACCATATATTTT
j_call: TRBJ1-3
d_call: TRBD1
clone_size: .
v_call: TRBV6-5

cdr3_aa: CASGLVMVSGGSFEQFF
cdr3_nt: TGTGCTAGTGGTTTGGTGATGGTCAGCGGGGGGTCTTTTGAGCAGTTCTTC
j_call: TRBJ2-1
d_call: TRBD2
clone_size: .
v_call: TRBV12-5

cdr3_aa: CASSYSDSHIQYF
cdr3_nt: TGTGCCAGCAGTTACTCGGACTCTCACATTCAGTACTTC
j_call: TRBJ2-4
d_call: .
clone_size: .
v_call: TRBV6-5

cdr3_aa: CASSYEPGTGNNEQFF
cdr3_nt: TGTGCCAGCAGTTACGAACCCGGGACAGGGAACAATGAGCAGTTCTTC
j_call: TRBJ2-1
d_call: TRBD1
clone_size: .
v_call: TRBV2

cdr3_aa: CASSPTKLAASYEQYF
cdr3_nt: TGTGCCAGCAGCCCCACTAAACTAGCGGCCTCCTACGAGCAGTACTTC
j_call: TRBJ2-7
d_call: TRBD2
clone_size: .
v_call: TRBV5-4

cdr3_aa: CASSWGDYGYTF
cdr3_nt: TGTGCCAGCAGCTGGGGGGACTATGGCTACACCTTC
j_call: TRBJ1-2
d_call: .
clone_size: .
v_call: TRBV14